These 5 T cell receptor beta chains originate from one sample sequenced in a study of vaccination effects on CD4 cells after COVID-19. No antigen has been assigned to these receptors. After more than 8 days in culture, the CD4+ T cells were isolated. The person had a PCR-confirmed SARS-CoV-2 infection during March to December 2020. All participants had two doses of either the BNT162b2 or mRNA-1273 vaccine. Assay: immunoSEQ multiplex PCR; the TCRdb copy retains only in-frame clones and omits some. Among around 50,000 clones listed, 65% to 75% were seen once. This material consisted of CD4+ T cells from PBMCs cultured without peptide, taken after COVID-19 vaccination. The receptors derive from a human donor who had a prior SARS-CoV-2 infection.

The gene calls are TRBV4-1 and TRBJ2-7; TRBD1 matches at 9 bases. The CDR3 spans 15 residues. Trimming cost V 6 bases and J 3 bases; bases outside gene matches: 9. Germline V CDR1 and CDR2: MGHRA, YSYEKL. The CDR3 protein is CASSRLPGQGYEQYF. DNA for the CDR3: TGCGCCAGCAGTCGTCTTCCGGGACAGGGCTACGAGCAGTACTTC.

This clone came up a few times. The CDR3 loop is CASSGANQPQHF. CDR3 sequence (DNA): TGTGCCAGCTCAGGGGCGAATCAGCCCCAGCATTTT. This chain joins TRBV7-2 and TRBJ1-5, with D perhaps matching TRBD1 (6 bases). The CDR3 contains 12 residues. The germline V gene encodes CDR1 SGHTA and CDR2 FQGNSA. Trimming took 8 bases from V and 4 from J, leaving 9 bases between them. Full variable domain (rest looked up from reference TRBV7-2 and TRBJ1-5): GAGVSQSPSNKVTEKGKDVELRCDPISGHTALYWYRQSLGQGLEFLIYFQGNSAPDKSGLPSDRFSAERTGGSVSTLTIQRTQQEDSAVYLCASSGANQPQHFGDGTRLSIL.

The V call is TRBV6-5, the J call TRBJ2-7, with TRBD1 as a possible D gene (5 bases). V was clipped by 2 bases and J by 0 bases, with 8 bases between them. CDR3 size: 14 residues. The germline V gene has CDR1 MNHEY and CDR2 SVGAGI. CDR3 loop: CASSYLQGSYEQYF. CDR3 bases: TGTGCCAGCAGTTACCTCCAGGGCTCCTACGAGCAGTACTTC.

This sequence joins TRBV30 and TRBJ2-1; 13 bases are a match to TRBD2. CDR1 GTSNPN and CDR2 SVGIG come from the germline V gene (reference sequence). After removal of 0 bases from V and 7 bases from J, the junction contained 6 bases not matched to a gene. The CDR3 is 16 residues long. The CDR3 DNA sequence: TGTGCCTGGAGTGTAGGTGGACTAGCGGGGGAAAATGAGCAGTTCTTC. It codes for CAWSVGGLAGENEQFF.

CDR3 DNA: TGTGCCAGCAGCCTCGGGACAGGGTTTGCAGATACGCAGTATTTT. As protein: CASSLGTGFADTQYF. The V gene is TRBV5-4, the J gene TRBJ2-3, with 9 positions matching TRBD1. The V segment lost 4 bases and the J segment 4 bases; nucleotides outside the gene matches: 7. This CDR3 is 15 amino acids long. CDR1 is SGHNT, CDR2 YYREEE, per germline (reference sequence).